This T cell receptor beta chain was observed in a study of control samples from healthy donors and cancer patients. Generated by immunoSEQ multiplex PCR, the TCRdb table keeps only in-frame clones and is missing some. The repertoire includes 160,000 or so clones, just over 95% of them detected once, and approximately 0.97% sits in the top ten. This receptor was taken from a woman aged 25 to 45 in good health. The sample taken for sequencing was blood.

For the CDR3, the DNA is TGTGCCAGACCGGGGGACGCAAAGGAAAAACTGTTTTTT. This translates into CARPGDAKEKLFF. The chain couples TRBV12-3 or TRBV12-4 to TRBJ1-4, with D perhaps matching TRBD1 (5 bases). V lost 9 bases to trimming and J lost 8 bases, with 16 bases between them. This CDR3 has 13 residues.